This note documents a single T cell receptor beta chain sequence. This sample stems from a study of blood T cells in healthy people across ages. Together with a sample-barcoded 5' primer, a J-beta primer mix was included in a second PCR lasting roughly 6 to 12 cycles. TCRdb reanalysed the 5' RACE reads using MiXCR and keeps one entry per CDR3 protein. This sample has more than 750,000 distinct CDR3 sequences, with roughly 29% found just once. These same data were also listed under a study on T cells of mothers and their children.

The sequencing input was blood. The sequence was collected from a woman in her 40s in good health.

The DNA for the CDR3 is TGTGCCAGCAGCGTAGATCCAAGCACAGATACGCAGTATTTT. It is translated as CASSVDPSTDTQYF. The chain uses TRBV9 and TRBJ2-3, with unresolved D. Trimming cost V 0 bases and J 0 bases, with 5 bases left between them. This CDR3 region has 14 residues. Germline V gene data show CDR1 as SGDLS and CDR2 as YYNGEE.